This entry lists 24 T cell receptor beta chains sequenced from one sample in a study of T cells after posttransplantation cyclophosphamide. Libraries were prepared by immunoSEQ multiplex PCR; TCRdb keeps only in-frame clonotypes and omits some of them. The sample lists fewer than 25,000 clones, about 97% seen once, with roughly 0.13% in the top ten. Cells defined as naive were viable CD3+CD4+ or CD3+CD8+ and CCR7+CD45RA+CD45RO-CD95-CD27+CD28+. The sequenced sample consisted of naive CD4+ T cells sorted from PBMCs. Receptors were obtained from a man aged 45-60 years in good health, CMV-negative, and a related stem cell transplant donor.

This sequence joins TRBV14 and TRBJ1-1; the D is unclear. The V gene lost 1 base and the J gene lost 6 bases, with 6 bases spanning the gap. The CDR3 has 12 amino acids. CDR1 is SGHDN and CDR2 is FVKESK in the germline V gene. In DNA form, the CDR3 reads TGTGCCAGCAGCCAAGGGTCAGCTGAAGCTTTCTTT. It is translated as CASSQGSAEAFF. Variable domain in full (rest from reference TRBV14 and TRBJ1-1): EAGVTQFPSHSVIEKGQTVTLRCDPISGHDNLYWYRRVMGKEIKFLLHFVKESKQDESGMPNNRFLAERTGGTYSTLKVQPAELEDSGVYFCASSQGSAEAFFGQGTRLTVV.

The CDR3 DNA follows: TGTGCCAGCAGCTTAGTAATCGGGACAGCGAACACTGAAGCTTTCTTT. Translated: CASSLVIGTANTEAFF. The V call is TRBV7-9, the J call TRBJ1-1, with 7 bases fitting TRBD1. Losses at the gene ends were 1 base for V and 1 base for J; bases not matched to a gene: 6. The germline V gene encodes CDR1 SEHNR and CDR2 FQNEAQ (reference sequence). This CDR3 has 16 residues. The full variable domain, in which reference TRBV7-9 and TRBJ1-1 provide the parts outside the CDR3, is DTGVSQNPRHKITKRGQNVTFRCDPISEHNRLYWYRQTLGQGPEFLTYFQNEAQLEKSRLLSDRFSAERPKGSFSTLEIQRTEQGDSAMYLCASSLVIGTANTEAFFGQGTRLTVV.

The rearrangement links TRBV9 to TRBJ1-1; TRBD1 matches at 8 bases. This CDR3 is built from 17 residues. The V and J ends lost 0 bases and 4 bases, in that order; junction bases with no gene match: 11. Germline CDR1 is SGDLS and CDR2 is YYNGEE. CDR3 in amino acids: CASSVGLTGARFTEAFF. CDR3 DNA: TGTGCCAGCAGCGTAGGGCTGACAGGGGCTCGGTTCACTGAAGCTTTCTTT.

This chain connects TRBV7-9 to TRBJ2-7; 7 bases fit TRBD1. Germline V lookup: CDR1 SEHNR, CDR2 FQNEAQ (reference sequence). This CDR3 spans 15 amino acids. V dropped 3 bases and J dropped 2; count of bases not matched to a gene: 7. CDR3 nucleotides: TGTGCCAGCAGCTTTGGGTCGACAGGGCCCTACGAGCAGTACTTC. Amino acid sequence: CASSFGSTGPYEQYF.

Notes on this clone: One end of the junction does not line up with germline, which may come from a read error. The CDR3 nucleotides read TGTGCCAGCAGTTACAGTGACAGCAATGGAAAACTGTTTTTT. It codes for CASSYSDSNGKLFF. J is TRBJ1-4 and V is TRBV6-5; TRBD1 might be the D (5 bases). This CDR3 is built from 14 residues. Germline loops: CDR1 MNHEY, CDR2 SVGAGI.

This chain's CDR3 is CASTRGITSTDTQYF. The CDR3 DNA reads as TGCGCCAGCACGCGGGGGATTACTAGCACAGATACGCAGTATTTT. The rearrangement uses TRBV5-1 and TRBJ2-3, with 7 bases fitting TRBD2. This CDR3 contains 15 residues. V trimming: 6 bases; J trimming: 0 bases; junction bases outside the gene matches: 7. Germline values: CDR1 SGHRS, CDR2 YFSETQ.

The chain recombines TRBV14 with TRBJ2-7, with a tentative D call TRBD1 (6 bases). The CDR3 is 14 amino acids. The V and J ends lost 1 base and 3 bases respectively, with 10 bases between them. From germline, CDR1 is SGHDN and CDR2 FVKESK. The CDR3 reads CASSQGTGYYEQYF. CDR3 coding DNA: TGTGCCAGCAGCCAAGGTACAGGGTACTACGAGCAGTACTTC.

The V and J genes are TRBV27 and TRBJ1-4; D ambiguous. The CDR3 consists of 15 residues. The germline V gene encodes CDR1 MNHEY and CDR2 SMNVEV (reference sequence). Trimming stripped 3 bases from V and 0 bases from J, with 8 bases between. The CDR3 protein is CASSLSGSTNEKLFF. CDR3 nucleotides: TGTGCCAGCAGTTTGTCGGGATCAACTAATGAAAAACTGTTTTTT.

The CDR3 region is CASSEARGSNQPQHF. In nucleotides, the CDR3 is TGTGCCAGCAGTGAAGCCAGAGGGAGCAATCAGCCCCAGCATTTT. V and J are TRBV6-1 and TRBJ1-5; D remains ambiguous. The CDR3 extends over 15 amino acids. Germline lookup yields CDR1 MNHNS and CDR2 SASEGT. Trimming removed 0 bases at V and 1 base at J, with 7 bases between.

This clone was observed once. The chain recombines TRBV6-5 with TRBJ2-2; 7 bases are shared with TRBD1. The CDR3 is 13 amino acids. Germline assignment: CDR1 MNHEY and CDR2 SVGAGI. V was clipped by 6 bases and J by 6 bases; unmatched bases: 4. CDR3 region: CASRTTGPGELFF. DNA of the CDR3: TGTGCCAGCAGAACGACAGGGCCCGGGGAGCTGTTTTTT.

The chain is built from TRBV5-1 and TRBJ1-5; TRBD1 matches at 12 bases. Germline loops: CDR1 SGHRS, CDR2 YFSETQ. This CDR3 has 15 residues. J lost 4 bases, V lost 4 bases, and 3 bases had no gene match. In DNA form, the CDR3 reads TGCGCCAGCAGCAAGGGACAGGGGGCGAATCAGCCCCAGCATTTT. It is translated as CASSKGQGANQPQHF.

This chain uses TRBV7-8 with TRBJ1-6; D might be TRBD1 (5 bases). The CDR3 consists of 16 residues. Germline loops: CDR1 SGHVS, CDR2 FQNEAQ. Trimming stripped 4 bases from V and 0 bases from J, with 10 bases between. In DNA form, the CDR3 reads TGTGCCAGCAGCTGGGGGGTGAGCTCCTATAATTCACCCCTCCACTTT. This encodes CASSWGVSSYNSPLHF.

The chain employs TRBV11-2 and TRBJ2-1; the match to TRBD2 covers 15 bases. Germline CDR1 reads SGHAT; CDR2 reads FQNNGV. The CDR3 extends over 16 amino acids. The trim removed 5 bases at V and 4 bases at J, leaving 3 bases unmatched. This chain's CDR3 is CASSGLAGGIYNEQFF. In DNA form, the CDR3 reads TGTGCCAGCAGCGGACTAGCGGGAGGGATATACAATGAGCAGTTCTTC.

V usage is TRBV10-1 and J usage is TRBJ2-1; D not certain. CDR1 and CDR2 (germline): WNHNN, SYGVQD (reference sequence). This CDR3 has 15 residues. Trimming cost V 4 bases and J 2 bases, with 12 bases left between them. The CDR3: CASSGPEAPYNEQFF. The CDR3 nucleotides read TGCGCCAGCAGTGGCCCAGAGGCACCCTACAATGAGCAGTTCTTC.

This clone has a single count. The V gene is TRBV19, the J gene TRBJ2-7; D is possibly TRBD2 (5 bases). Trimming left V 3 bases short and J 1 base short, with 19 bases between. The CDR3 sequence is 17 residues long. CDR1 LNHDA and CDR2 SQIVND come from the germline V gene (reference sequence). The CDR3 protein is CASSIRISGVLSYEQYF. In nucleotides, the CDR3 is TGTGCCAGTAGTATTCGCATATCCGGGGTATTGTCCTACGAGCAGTACTTC.

The V and J genes are TRBV19 and TRBJ1-1; possible D gene TRBD1, 5 bases. Germline V gene data show CDR1 as LNHDA and CDR2 as SQIVND (reference sequence). The CDR3 loop spans 14 amino acids. Trimming shortened V by 6 bases and J by 5 bases, and 16 bases separated the two germline ends. Here the CDR3 reads CASSHVGGRTEAFF. The CDR3 bases are TGTGCCAGTAGCCACGTGGGGGGAAGGACTGAAGCTTTCTTT.

J is TRBJ2-7 and V is TRBV5-4; a possible D gene is TRBD2 (6 bases). Germline V gene sequence: CDR1 SGHNT, CDR2 YYREEE (reference sequence). The CDR3 totals 14 residues. The V end lost 2 bases, the J end lost 6 bases, and 15 bases lay between the germline ends. This chain's CDR3 is CASSFKSGAVEQYF. The DNA of the CDR3 is TGTGCCAGCAGCTTTAAGTCGGGAGCTGTCGAGCAGTACTTC.

The chain joins TRBV18 to TRBJ1-6, with D possibly TRBD1 on 5 matching bases. This CDR3 comprises 15 residues. The V and J ends lost 3 bases and 7 bases respectively, with 13 bases between them. Germline lookup yields CDR1 KGHSH and CDR2 LQKENI. CDR3 nucleotides: TGTGCCAGCTCACCCGGATTAAGGGGCAATTCACCCCTCCACTTT. It encodes CASSPGLRGNSPLHF.

The V and J genes are TRBV11-3 and TRBJ2-7; D call uncertain. CDR3 length: 10 amino acids. Trimming shortened V by 4 bases and J by 4 bases, and 2 bases separated the two germline ends. Germline assignment: CDR1 SGHNT and CDR2 YENEEA. CDR3 nucleotides: TGTGCCAGCAGCTCATACGAGCAGTACTTC. Protein product: CASSSYEQYF.

The chain joins TRBV6-5 to TRBJ2-1; D might be TRBD2 (6 bases). From germline, CDR1 is MNHEY and CDR2 SVGAGI. V dropped 2 bases and J dropped 5 bases, with 16 bases sitting between them. CDR3 length: 16 amino acids. CDR3 region: CASSYMGATGDNEQFF. The CDR3 region has the DNA TGTGCCAGCAGTTACATGGGCGCCACGGGGGACAATGAGCAGTTCTTC.

This chain joins TRBV27 and TRBJ2-4; D is ambiguous. Per germline, CDR1 MNHEY and CDR2 SMNVEV (reference sequence). Trimming shortened V by 6 bases and J by 7 bases, and 7 bases separated the two germline ends. The CDR3 runs to 11 residues. DNA of the CDR3: TGTGCCAGCAGCGACTGGAACATTCAGTACTTC. Protein: CASSDWNIQYF.

The chain recombines TRBV5-1 with TRBJ2-4; 7 nucleotides align to TRBD1. Germline trimming cut 0 bases from V and 6 bases from J; bases unmatched to any gene: 9. Per germline, CDR1 SGHRS and CDR2 YFSETQ. This CDR3 contains 16 residues. CDR3 in DNA: TGCGCCAGCAGCTTGGGGCCGACAGGGCGTGGAAACATTCAGTACTTC. Translated: CASSLGPTGRGNIQYF.

The chain combines TRBV6-5 with TRBJ1-5; tentatively, D is TRBD1 (6 bases). V lost 5 bases to trimming and J lost 2 bases, with 13 bases between them. The CDR3 runs 15 residues. CDR1 and CDR2 from the germline V gene are MNHEY and SVGAGI. The CDR3 reads CASSPKNRGNQPQHF. The DNA for the CDR3 is TGTGCCAGCAGTCCGAAAAACAGGGGCAATCAGCCCCAGCATTTT.

The rearrangement joins TRBV5-1 to TRBJ1-1, with 10 bases matching TRBD1. CDR3 length: 14 residues. Germline-derived CDR1 and CDR2 are SGHRS and YFSETQ. Trimming at V came to 0 bases and at J to 7 bases, leaving 3 bases not matched to a gene. CDR3 nucleotides: TGCGCCAGCAGCTTGGGACAGGGGGCGGATGAAGCTTTCTTT. Amino acid sequence: CASSLGQGADEAFF.